This TCR beta chain originates from a study of blood T cell repertoires in COVID-19. In the study overall: The United States, Italy and Spain were the sources of the acute and convalescent COVID-19 samples. In each case, the material was cDNA or gDNA derived from T cells, B-cell-depleted T cells, or PBMCs.

The CDR3 consists of 16 residues. The germline CDR1 and CDR2 sequences are ENHRY and SYGVKD. The trim removed 0 bases at V and 0 bases at J, leaving 2 bases unmatched. Repertoires were generated with immunoSEQ multiplex PCR, while TCRdb's copy carries only in-frame clones and drops some. The table has 150,000 to 200,000 clones, less than 90% seen once; the top ten hold approximately 11%. Patients of the Seattle cohort, enrolled during active infection, were followed longitudinally. The V call is TRBV10-3, the J call TRBJ2-1; TRBD1 aligns across 7 bases. What was sequenced was peripheral blood. This clonotype was obtained from a woman aged 55-75 years with COVID-19, enrolled during active disease. The CDR3 coding sequence is TGTGCCATCAGTGAGTCGGCAGGGGGCTCCTACAATGAGCAGTTCTTC. Residues: CAISESAGGSYNEQFF.